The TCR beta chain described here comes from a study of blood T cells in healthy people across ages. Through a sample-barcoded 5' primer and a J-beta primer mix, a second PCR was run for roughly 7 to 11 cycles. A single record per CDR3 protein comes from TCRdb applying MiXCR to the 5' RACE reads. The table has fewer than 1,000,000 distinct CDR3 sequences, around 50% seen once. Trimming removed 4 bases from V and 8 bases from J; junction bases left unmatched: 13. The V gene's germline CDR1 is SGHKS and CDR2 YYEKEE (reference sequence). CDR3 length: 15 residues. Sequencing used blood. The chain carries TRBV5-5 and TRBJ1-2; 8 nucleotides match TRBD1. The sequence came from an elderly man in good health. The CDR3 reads CASSQEGQGSRGYTF. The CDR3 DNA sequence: TGTGCCAGCAGCCAGGAAGGACAGGGTTCTCGCGGCTACACCTTC.